Listed below are T cell receptor beta chains from one sample, sequenced in a study of blood T cell repertoires in COVID-19. The method was immunoSEQ multiplex PCR; TCRdb's version includes in-frame clones alone and lacks a portion of them. This sample has 150,000 to 200,000 clones, with roughly 84% found just once. Specimen: PBMCs or T cells enriched from blood (not recorded which). These receptors were obtained from a man aged 65-85 years who had been exposed to COVID-19. CDR3s include the opening cysteine and the closing phenylalanine or tryptophan. The D gene is left open where the match is weak. Only some rows state a clone size, as once, few, many or a class for expanded clones.

abundance,len,d_gene,j_gene,v_gene,CDR3nt,CDR3aa
-,15,-,TRBJ2-7,TRBV18,TGTGCCAGCTCACCGCGCGGACAGCTCGCCTACGAGCAGTACTTC,CASSPRGQLAYEQYF
-,11,-,TRBJ1-2,TRBV13,TGTGCCAGCAGCCTTAACTATGGCTACACCTTC,CASSLNYGYTF
-,18,TRBD2,TRBJ2-7,TRBV10-3,TGTGCCATCAGTGAGTCGGGGGGACTAGCGGGTGAGTTCTACGAGCAGTACTTC,CAISESGGLAGEFYEQYF
once,14,-,TRBJ1-2,TRBV3-1/TRBV3-2,TGTGCCAGCAGCCACGGAGTAGGGGGGGAGGGCTACACCTTC,CASSHGVGGEGYTF
-,13,TRBD1,TRBJ2-7,TRBV12-3/TRBV12-4,TGTGCCAGTACCCGACAGGGGGCCACCGAGCAGTACTTC,CASTRQGATEQYF
few,15,-,TRBJ1-6,TRBV5-1,TGCGCCAGCAGCTTGATCTGGGGCTCTAATTCACCCCTCCACTTT,CASSLIWGSNSPLHF
-,13,-,TRBJ2-5,TRBV19,TGTGCCAGTAGTATTGGTGAACTAGAGACCCAGTACTTC,CASSIGELETQYF
-,13,TRBD1,TRBJ1-5,TRBV29-1,TGCAGCGTTGCGGGACAGAGCAATCAGCCCCAGCATTTT,CSVAGQSNQPQHF
few,14,TRBD1,TRBJ1-6,TRBV2,TGTGCCAGCAGCCAACAGGGGGCCAATTCACCCCTCCACTTT,CASSQQGANSPLHF
-,16,-,TRBJ1-5,TRBV21-1,TGTGCCAGCAGCAAAGGGGGACAGGGCTACAATCAGCCCCAGCATTTT,CASSKGGQGYNQPQHF
-,13,-,TRBJ1-5,TRBV9,TGTGCCAGCAGCAAAGAGGACTATCAGCCCCAGCATTTT,CASSKEDYQPQHF
-,15,-,TRBJ2-3,TRBV19,TGTGCCAGTAGTAAGACAGACTCTAGCACAGATACGCAGTATTTT,CASSKTDSSTDTQYF
-,17,TRBD2,TRBJ2-3,TRBV5-4,TGTGCCAGCAGCTCCATCCGGGGAGGGGAAGAGACAGATACGCAGTATTTT,CASSSIRGGEETDTQYF
-,14,-,TRBJ2-5,TRBV19,TGTGCCAGTAGTATAGATGGGAGCAGGGAGACCCAGTACTTC,CASSIDGSRETQYF
once,17,-,TRBJ1-5,TRBV7-9,TGTGCCAGCAGCCGGGTGGAGGGACCAGTTAGCAATCAGCCCCAGCATTTT,CASSRVEGPVSNQPQHF
-,15,TRBD2,TRBJ2-1,TRBV9,TGTGCCAGCAGCGTAGGAGGCGGGAGCTACAATGAGCAGTTCTTC,CASSVGGGSYNEQFF
once,16,TRBD1,TRBJ2-2,TRBV7-2,TGTGCCAGCAGCCTTTCGACAGGGGAGGTGACCGGGGAGCTGTTTTTT,CASSLSTGEVTGELFF
few,14,-,TRBJ2-3,TRBV10-1,TGCGCCACCAGAGAAGGGCAGGGGACAGATACGCAGTATTTT,CATREGQGTDTQYF
-,14,-,TRBJ1-2,TRBV27,TGTGCCAGCAGTGATTCTCAGGGAAACTATGGCTACACCTTC,CASSDSQGNYGYTF
-,13,-,TRBJ1-2,TRBV12-3/TRBV12-4,TGTGCCAGCAGTACCTTGTTAGACTCTGGCTACACCTTC,CASSTLLDSGYTF
-,16,-,TRBJ2-1,TRBV9,TGTGCCAGCAGCGTAGCTTCCAGGGGGGCTTACGATGAGCAGTTCTTC,CASSVASRGAYDEQFF
once,17,TRBD2,TRBJ2-1,TRBV3-1/TRBV3-2,TGTGCCAGCAGCCCCACCCTTAGAGCTAGCGGGAGGAATGAGCAGTTCTTC,CASSPTLRASGRNEQFF
-,16,TRBD1,TRBJ2-1,TRBV7-9,TGTGCCAGCAGCTCCAGCAGGGGGCGATTCTCCAATGAGCAGTTCTTC,CASSSSRGRFSNEQFF
few,14,-,TRBJ2-2,TRBV30,TGTGCCTGGAGACCATCGGGAGAGGCCGGGGAGCTGTTTTTT,CAWRPSGEAGELFF
-,14,-,TRBJ1-1,TRBV28,TGTGCCAGCAACACGTTCCCAGGGACAACTGAAGCTTTCTTT,CASNTFPGTTEAFF
-,15,TRBD1,TRBJ1-2,TRBV28,TGTGCCAGCAGTTCACCGTCGACAGGGACGGAGGGCTACACCTTC,CASSSPSTGTEGYTF
-,14,-,TRBJ1-1,TRBV7-9,TGTGCCAGCAGCCTACGACAGGAGGACACTGAAGCTTTCTTT,CASSLRQEDTEAFF
-,13,TRBD1,TRBJ2-7,TRBV12-3/TRBV12-4,TGTGCCAGCACTCTGACAGGGAACAACGAGCAGTACTTC,CASTLTGNNEQYF
once,13,TRBD1,TRBJ1-5,TRBV15,TGTGCCACCACCAATCGGCGTCAGGGGGCCCAGCATTTT,CATTNRRQGAQHF
-,17,-,TRBJ2-3,TRBV3-1/TRBV3-2,TGTGCCAGCAGCCAAGAAGTCTCGGGATATGGCACAGATACGCAGTATTTT,CASSQEVSGYGTDTQYF
once,16,TRBD1,TRBJ1-1,TRBV19,TGTGCCAGTAGTACCACCTCGGGACAGTTGAACACTGAAGCTTTCTTT,CASSTTSGQLNTEAFF
-,15,TRBD2,TRBJ2-7,TRBV7-2,TGTGCCAGCAGCTCTACCTTCGGGGGGGCCAACGAGCAGTACTTC,CASSSTFGGANEQYF
-,15,TRBD1,TRBJ1-2,TRBV4-3,TGCGCCAGCAGTTCCAGGGGGCCGAACGGCTATGGCTACACCTTC,CASSSRGPNGYGYTF
-,14,-,TRBJ1-1,TRBV6-6,TGTGCCAGCGGGCGCCAGGCCCAGAACACTGAAGCTTTCTTT,CASGRQAQNTEAFF
-,16,TRBD1,TRBJ1-5,TRBV18,TGTGCCAGCTCAAGCAGGGACAGGGGGCGCGGTCAGCCCCAGCATTTT,CASSSRDRGRGQPQHF
-,14,-,TRBJ1-4,TRBV4-1,TGCGCCAGCAGCACGTTCCAGGGGAGTGAAAAACTGTTTTTT,CASSTFQGSEKLFF
-,15,TRBD1,TRBJ1-5,TRBV28,TGTGCCAGCAGTTTTCAGGGGGCTCGCAATCAGCCCCAGCATTTT,CASSFQGARNQPQHF
-,13,-,TRBJ1-6,TRBV3-1/TRBV3-2,TGTGCCAGCAGCCAAGCGGGACTCACTTCCTTCCACTTT,CASSQAGLTSFHF
-,16,TRBD2,TRBJ2-1,TRBV9,TGTGCCAGCAGCGTTGGGCGCGGGACTAGCGCGGGACAGCAGTTCTTC,CASSVGRGTSAGQQFF
-,16,-,TRBJ1-3,TRBV28,TGTGCCAGCAGTTTCCAAGAGAGGGTTAGAGGAAACACCATATATTTT,CASSFQERVRGNTIYF
-,15,-,TRBJ2-7,TRBV3-1/TRBV3-2,TGTGCCAGCAGCCACCTCGGAGCCCCGGGTACGGAGCAGTACTTC,CASSHLGAPGTEQYF
-,15,-,TRBJ1-5,TRBV19,TGTGCCAGTAGTAATTGGCAGTCTAGCAATCAGCCCCAGCATTTT,CASSNWQSSNQPQHF
-,15,-,TRBJ1-5,TRBV28,TGTGCCAGCAGTTTTTCGACATATAGCAATCAGCCCCAGCATTTT,CASSFSTYSNQPQHF
-,12,-,TRBJ2-3,TRBV7-6,TGTGCCAGCAGCTTAGTCGAGGATACGCAGTATTTT,CASSLVEDTQYF
-,13,-,TRBJ2-3,TRBV5-5,TGTGCCAGCAGCTACCAGGGGCAAGATACGCAGTATTTT,CASSYQGQDTQYF
-,18,TRBD2,TRBJ2-5,TRBV5-1,TGCGCCAGCAGCTTGGAGGCTAGCGGGGGGGCAGTAAGAGAGACCCAGTACTTC,CASSLEASGGAVRETQYF
-,15,TRBD2,TRBJ2-3,TRBV5-1,TGCGCCAGCAGATGGAGCGGGAGGGCTACAGATACGCAGTATTTT,CASRWSGRATDTQYF
-,15,-,TRBJ2-1,TRBV19,TGTGCCAGTAGCCCGTACCGGATCAGGGGAAATGAGCAGTTCTTC,CASSPYRIRGNEQFF
-,16,TRBD2,TRBJ2-7,TRBV19,TGTGCCAGTAGTTTTGGGACTAGCGGGATGGTGTACGAGCAGTACTTC,CASSFGTSGMVYEQYF
few,13,TRBD1,TRBJ1-3,TRBV28,TGTGCCAGCAGTCGGACAGGGGGAAACACCATATATTTT,CASSRTGGNTIYF
-,14,-,TRBJ1-6,TRBV6-2/TRBV6-3,TGTGCCAGCAGTTATGGGGGGGCAAATTCACCCCTCCACTTT,CASSYGGANSPLHF
-,16,TRBD2,TRBJ2-1,TRBV11-2,TGTGCCAGCAGCTTAGACGGACTAGCGGTCTACAATGAGCAGTTCTTC,CASSLDGLAVYNEQFF
-,16,-,TRBJ1-4,TRBV4-1,TGCGCCAGCAGCCAAGATCGCGGGGGCTTTGGCGAAAAACTGTTTTTT,CASSQDRGGFGEKLFF
-,16,-,TRBJ1-1,TRBV5-1,TGCGCCAGCAGCTTGCAGGGTTACAATTCGAACACTGAAGCTTTCTTT,CASSLQGYNSNTEAFF
-,15,-,TRBJ1-2,TRBV19,TGTGCCAGTATACCCAGAATCGGACTGAACTATGGCTACACCTTC,CASIPRIGLNYGYTF
-,14,TRBD1,TRBJ1-4,TRBV2,TGTGCCAGCGGTGAGGACAGGGGTTGGGAAAAACTGTTTTTT,CASGEDRGWEKLFF